A selection of T cell receptor beta chains follows, all from one sample in a study of regulatory T cells in long-lasting Graves disease. Each CDR3 protein gets one entry after TCRdb re-called the multiplex PCR reads with MiXCR. The table lists about 300,000 distinct CDR3 sequences, roughly 21% of them singletons, with just over 55% in the top ten. Source: peripheral blood mononuclear cells (PBMCs), taken when the disease was refractory, from a patient treated with antithyroid drugs. The receptors originated from a female donor with Graves disease. Both conserved end residues are part of each CDR3. Each record gives: V gene, D gene, clone size, J gene, CDR3 DNA, CDR3 protein. The D gene is left open where the match is weak. Rows give clone size only sometimes, using once, few, many, or a class for an expanded clone.

TRBV6-2/TRBV6-3	TRBD2	many	TRBJ2-4	TGTGCCAGCAGTTACTCGAAGCGGGAGGGAAACATTCAGTACTTC	CASSYSKREGNIQYF
TRBV12-3/TRBV12-4	-	many	TRBJ2-7	TGTGCCAGCCGCGAGGCAGGCAAATACGAGCAGTACTTC	CASREAGKYEQYF
TRBV5-6	-	many	TRBJ1-2	TGTGCCAGCAGCCACCGCGACTTGGTTTCCTATGGCTACACCTTC	CASSHRDLVSYGYTF
TRBV20-1	TRBD1	-	TRBJ1-2	TGCAGTGCTAGGTCCGGACAGGGGGCGAAGGGCTACACCTTC	CSARSGQGAKGYTF
TRBV27	TRBD2	-	TRBJ2-1	TGTGCCAGCAGTAACTTTCTAGCGGACCACTACAATGAGCAGTTCTTC	CASSNFLADHYNEQFF
TRBV28	-	few	TRBJ2-3	TGTGCCAGCAAACTGCCCACAGATACGCAGTATTTT	CASKLPTDTQYF
TRBV12-3/TRBV12-4	-	few	TRBJ2-3	TGTGCCAGCAGGGAACAAAGATCCGGGCGGCGGGTCACAGATACGCAGTATTTT	CASREQRSGRRVTDTQYF
TRBV20-1	TRBD2	many	TRBJ2-7	TGCAGTGCTAGCGCCTCCATAGCGGGATTGTACGAGCAGTACTTC	CSASASIAGLYEQYF
TRBV27	-	few	TRBJ1-6	TGTGCCAGCAGTTTAAATGATCATAATTCACCCCTCCACTTT	CASSLNDHNSPLHF
TRBV9	TRBD2	few	TRBJ2-7	TGTGCCAGCAGCGCGGGACTAGCGGGAGGGGGTTACGAGCAGTACTTC	CASSAGLAGGGYEQYF
TRBV20-1	-	few	TRBJ1-1	TGCGGATCGACAGTCGGGGGGACCACTGAAGCTTTCTTT	CGSTVGGTTEAFF
TRBV6-2/TRBV6-3	TRBD1	few	TRBJ1-5	TGTGCCAGCAGTTACCCGGGACAGGGAGCCCAGCCCCAGCATTTT	CASSYPGQGAQPQHF
TRBV3-1	TRBD2	few	TRBJ2-6	TGTGCCAGCAGCCAAGATAGCGGGGCTGGGGCCAACGTCCTGACTTTC	CASSQDSGAGANVLTF
TRBV15	TRBD1	few	TRBJ2-2	TGTGCCACCAAGGGGACAGGGAACACCGGGGAGCTGTTTTTT	CATKGTGNTGELFF
TRBV28	TRBD1	many	TRBJ2-6	TGTGCCAGCAGGACAGGGTCCGGGGCCAACGTCCTGACTTTC	CASRTGSGANVLTF
TRBV30	-	many	TRBJ1-1	TGTGCCTGGAGTGGACGGATGAACACTGAAGCTTTCTTT	CAWSGRMNTEAFF
TRBV27	TRBD1	many	TRBJ2-7	TGTGCCAGCAGTGGGCAGGGGGCGGGGTACGAGCAGTACTTC	CASSGQGAGYEQYF
TRBV28	TRBD2	-	TRBJ2-2	TGTGCCAGCAGTTTAGAACTAGCGGGAGGGGGGGACTCCGGGGAGCTGTTTTTT	CASSLELAGGGDSGELFF
TRBV6-1	-	few	TRBJ1-2	TGTGCCAGCAGTAATGATCGGAACCCTAACTATGGCTACACCTTC	CASSNDRNPNYGYTF
TRBV11-1	-	many	TRBJ2-7	TGTGCCAGCAGCTTGTTCGGTAGGGGCTACGAGCAGTACTTC	CASSLFGRGYEQYF
TRBV24-1	-	-	TRBJ2-2	TGTGCCACCAAGAGAGGGGACACCGGGGAGCTGTTTTTT	CATKRGDTGELFF
TRBV30	TRBD2	-	TRBJ2-1	TGTGCCTGGAGCGGGAGGGCAGGTAATGAGCAGTTCTTC	CAWSGRAGNEQFF
TRBV20-1	-	many	TRBJ2-7	TGCAGTGCTAACCGGGACAACTATGACGAGCAGTACTTC	CSANRDNYDEQYF
TRBV20-1	-	once	TRBJ1-5	TGCAGTGCCCAAGTGAGCAATCAGCCCCAGCATTTT	CSAQVSNQPQHF
TRBV6-1	-	-	TRBJ1-5	TGTGCCAGCAGTAGCCCGGCAGGGTCCAATCAGCCCCAGCATTTT	CASSSPAGSNQPQHF
TRBV20-1	-	-	TRBJ1-3	TGCAGTGCTAGACCCTACGGGTCTGGAAACACCATATATTTT	CSARPYGSGNTIYF
TRBV28	-	few	TRBJ2-5	TGTGCCAGCAGTTTTCGGCGCAGAGAAGAGACCCAGTACTTC	CASSFRRREETQYF
TRBV10-3	-	many	TRBJ2-7	TGTGCCATCGGACCCCAGCGCTACGAGCAGTACTTC	CAIGPQRYEQYF
TRBV7-9	TRBD2	-	TRBJ2-7	TGTGCCAGCAGCTTATTACCGACTAGCGGAACCTACGAGCAGTACTTC	CASSLLPTSGTYEQYF